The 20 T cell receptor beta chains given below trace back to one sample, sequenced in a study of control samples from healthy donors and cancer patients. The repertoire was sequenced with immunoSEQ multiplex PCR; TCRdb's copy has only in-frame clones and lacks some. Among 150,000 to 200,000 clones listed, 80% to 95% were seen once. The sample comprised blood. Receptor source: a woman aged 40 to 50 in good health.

The chain's CDR3 is CASSSGTGKSPLHF. The CDR3 bases are TGTGCCAGCAGCTCCGGGACAGGGAAATCACCCCTCCACTTT. The rearrangement uses TRBV5-5 and TRBJ1-6; 9 nucleotides align to TRBD1. From germline, CDR1 is SGHKS and CDR2 YYEKEE (reference sequence). This CDR3 region has 14 residues. V dropped 3 bases and J dropped 10; count of bases not matched to a gene: 5.

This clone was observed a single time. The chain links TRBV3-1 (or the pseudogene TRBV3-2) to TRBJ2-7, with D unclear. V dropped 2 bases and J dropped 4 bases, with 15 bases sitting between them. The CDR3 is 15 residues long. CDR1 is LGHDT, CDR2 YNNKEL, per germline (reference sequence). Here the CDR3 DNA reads TGTGCCAGCAGCCAAACGACCGACCCCATGTACGAGCAGTACTTC. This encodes CASSQTTDPMYEQYF.

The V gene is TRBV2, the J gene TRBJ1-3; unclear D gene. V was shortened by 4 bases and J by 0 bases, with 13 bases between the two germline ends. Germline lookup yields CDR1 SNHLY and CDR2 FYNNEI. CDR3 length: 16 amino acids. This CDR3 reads CASSVRSPNSGNTIYF. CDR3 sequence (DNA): TGTGCCAGCAGTGTCCGTTCGCCGAACTCTGGAAACACCATATATTTT.

DNA of the CDR3: TGCGCCAGCAGGAACACCGGGGAGCTGTTTTTT. Its translation is CASRNTGELFF. The gene calls are TRBV10-1 and TRBJ2-2; D uncertain. CDR3 length: 11 residues. The germline V gene has CDR1 WNHNN and CDR2 SYGVQD (reference sequence). V lost 6 bases to trimming and J lost 1 base, with 0 bases between them.

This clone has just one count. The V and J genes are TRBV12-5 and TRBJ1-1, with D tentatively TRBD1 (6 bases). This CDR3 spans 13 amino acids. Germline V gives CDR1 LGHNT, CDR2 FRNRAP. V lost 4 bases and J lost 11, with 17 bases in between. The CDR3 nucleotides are TGTGCTAGTGGTTCCGAAGCAGGGGTTACGGCTTTCTTT. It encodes CASGSEAGVTAFF.

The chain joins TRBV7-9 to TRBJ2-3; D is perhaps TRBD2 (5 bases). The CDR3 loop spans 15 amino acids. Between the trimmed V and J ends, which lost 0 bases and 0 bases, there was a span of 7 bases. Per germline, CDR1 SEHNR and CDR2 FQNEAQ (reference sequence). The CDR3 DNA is TGTGCCAGCAGCTTAGCGGAGGCTAGCACAGATACGCAGTATTTT. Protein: CASSLAEASTDTQYF.

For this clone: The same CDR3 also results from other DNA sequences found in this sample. CDR3 region: CASSPGGANVLTF. CDR3 DNA: TGTGCCAGCTCACCGGGCGGGGCCAACGTCCTGACTTTC. The chain is built from TRBV18 and TRBJ2-6; D is unclear. CDR1 KGHSH and CDR2 LQKENI come from the germline V gene. V lost 3 bases, J lost 4 bases, and 4 bases lay in between. The CDR3 extends over 13 amino acids.

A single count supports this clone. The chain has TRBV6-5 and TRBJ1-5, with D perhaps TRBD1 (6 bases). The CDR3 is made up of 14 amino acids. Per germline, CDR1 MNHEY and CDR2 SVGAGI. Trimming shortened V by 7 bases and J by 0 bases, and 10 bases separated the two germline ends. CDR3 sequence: CASMRTDSNQPQHF. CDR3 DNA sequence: TGTGCCAGCATGCGGACAGATAGCAATCAGCCCCAGCATTTT.

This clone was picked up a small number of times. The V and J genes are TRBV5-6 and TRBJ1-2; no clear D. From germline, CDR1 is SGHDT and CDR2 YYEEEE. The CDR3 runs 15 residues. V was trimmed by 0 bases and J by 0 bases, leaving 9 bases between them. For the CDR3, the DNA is TGTGCCAGCAGCTTGGTAGGCAGGACTAACTATGGCTACACCTTC. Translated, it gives CASSLVGRTNYGYTF.

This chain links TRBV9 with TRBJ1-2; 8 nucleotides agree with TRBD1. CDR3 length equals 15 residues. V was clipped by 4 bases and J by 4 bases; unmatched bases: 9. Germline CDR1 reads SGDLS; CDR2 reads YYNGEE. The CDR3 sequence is CASSSDRGPAYGYTF. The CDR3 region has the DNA TGTGCCAGCAGCTCAGACAGGGGACCCGCCTATGGCTACACCTTC.

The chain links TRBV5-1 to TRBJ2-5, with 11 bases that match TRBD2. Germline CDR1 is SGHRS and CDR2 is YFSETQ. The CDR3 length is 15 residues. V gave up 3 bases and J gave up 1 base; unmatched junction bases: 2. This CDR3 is CASSSGTSGQETQYF. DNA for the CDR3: TGCGCCAGCAGCTCCGGGACTAGCGGCCAAGAGACCCAGTACTTC.

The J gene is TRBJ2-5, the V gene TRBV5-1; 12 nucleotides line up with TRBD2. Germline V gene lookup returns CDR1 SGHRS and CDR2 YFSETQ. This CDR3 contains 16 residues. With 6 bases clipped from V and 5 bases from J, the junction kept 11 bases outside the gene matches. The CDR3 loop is CASTPDRTSGVETQYF. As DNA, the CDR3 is TGCGCCAGCACCCCCGACCGGACTAGCGGGGTTGAGACCCAGTACTTC.

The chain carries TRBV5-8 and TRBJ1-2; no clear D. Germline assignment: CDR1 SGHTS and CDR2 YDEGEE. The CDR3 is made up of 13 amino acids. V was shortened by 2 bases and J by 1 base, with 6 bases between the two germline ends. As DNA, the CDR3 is TGTGCCAGCAGCTTACAACTTAACTATGGCTACACCTTC. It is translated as CASSLQLNYGYTF.

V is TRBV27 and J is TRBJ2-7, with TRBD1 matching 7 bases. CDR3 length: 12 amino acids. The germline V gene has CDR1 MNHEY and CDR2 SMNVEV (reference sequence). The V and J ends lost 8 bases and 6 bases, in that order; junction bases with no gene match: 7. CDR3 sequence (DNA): TGTGCCAGCCTACCCGAGGGGGCCGAGCAGTACTTC. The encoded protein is CASLPEGAEQYF.

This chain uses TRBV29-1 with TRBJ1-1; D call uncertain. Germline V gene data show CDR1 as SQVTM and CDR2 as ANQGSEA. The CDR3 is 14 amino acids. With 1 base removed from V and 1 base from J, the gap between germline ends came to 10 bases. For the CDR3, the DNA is TGCAGCGTTGAAGTGGTAGAGTCGAACACTGAAGCTTTCTTT. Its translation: CSVEVVESNTEAFF.

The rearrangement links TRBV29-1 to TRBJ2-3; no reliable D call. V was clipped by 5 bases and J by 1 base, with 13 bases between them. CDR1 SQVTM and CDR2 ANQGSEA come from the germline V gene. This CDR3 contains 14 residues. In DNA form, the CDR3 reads TGCAGCGTTTCTTCCCGGGCCCGCACAGATACGCAGTATTTT. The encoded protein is CSVSSRARTDTQYF.

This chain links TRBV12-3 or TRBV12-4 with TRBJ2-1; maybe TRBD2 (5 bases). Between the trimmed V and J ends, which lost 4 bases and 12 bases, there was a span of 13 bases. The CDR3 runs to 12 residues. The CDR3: CASSSGAAGQFF. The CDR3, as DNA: TGTGCCAGCAGTTCAGGTGCCGCGGGGCAGTTCTTC.

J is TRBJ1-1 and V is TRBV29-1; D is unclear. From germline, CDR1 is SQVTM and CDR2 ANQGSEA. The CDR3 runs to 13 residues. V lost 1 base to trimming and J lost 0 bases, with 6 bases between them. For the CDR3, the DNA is TGCAGCGTTGAAGGGCACCTGAACACTGAAGCTTTCTTT. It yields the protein CSVEGHLNTEAFF.

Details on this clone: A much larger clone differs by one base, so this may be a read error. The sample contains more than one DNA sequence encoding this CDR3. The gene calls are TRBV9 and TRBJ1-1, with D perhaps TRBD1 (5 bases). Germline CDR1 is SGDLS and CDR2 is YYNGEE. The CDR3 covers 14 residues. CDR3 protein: CASSAGLTNTEAFF. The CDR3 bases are TGTGCCAGCAGCGCGGGACTCACGAACACCGAAGCTTTCTTT.

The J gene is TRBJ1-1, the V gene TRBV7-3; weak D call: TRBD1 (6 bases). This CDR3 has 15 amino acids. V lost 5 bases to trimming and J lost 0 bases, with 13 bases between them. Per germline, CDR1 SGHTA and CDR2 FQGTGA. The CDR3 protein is CASSPSGGMNTEAFF. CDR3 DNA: TGTGCCAGCAGCCCCTCGGGGGGCATGAACACTGAAGCTTTCTTT. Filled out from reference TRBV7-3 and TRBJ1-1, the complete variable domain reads GAGVSQTPSNKVTEKGKYVELRCDPISGHTALYWYRQSLGQGPEFLIYFQGTGAADDSGLPNDRFFAVRPEGSVSTLKIQRTERGDSAVYLCASSPSGGMNTEAFFGQGTRLTVV.